The subject of this entry is one T cell receptor (beta chain). Its antigen is undetermined. Losses at the gene ends were 7 bases for V and 4 bases for J; bases not matched to a gene: 6. The CDR3 totals 13 residues. Germline assignment: CDR1 KGHSH and CDR2 LQKENI. This sample stems from a study of chemoradiotherapy in HPV16-positive cancers. Repeated repertoire sampling spanned the course of chemoradiotherapy. Study results and limitations: In HPV16-positive patients, HPV-responsive T-cell expansion tracked better recurrence-free survival. Candidate HPV-specific clones and E7-related TCR motifs grew in tumor during treatment. Only two HPV16-positive patients supplied the functional HPV-specificity definition.

Sequenced by immunoSEQ multiplex PCR; TCRdb stores in-frame clones only, minus some. The data show under 35,000 clones, 93% seen once. Here the sequenced sample was blood, taken from a patient who underwent chemoradiotherapy. The origin of this receptor is a human donor with HPV-associated anogenital cancer. The chain joins TRBV18 to TRBJ1-1; 7 bases are a match to TRBD1. The CDR3 region is CASCGTVATEAFF. CDR3 bases: TGTGCCAGCTGTGGGACAGTGGCCACTGAAGCTTTCTTT.